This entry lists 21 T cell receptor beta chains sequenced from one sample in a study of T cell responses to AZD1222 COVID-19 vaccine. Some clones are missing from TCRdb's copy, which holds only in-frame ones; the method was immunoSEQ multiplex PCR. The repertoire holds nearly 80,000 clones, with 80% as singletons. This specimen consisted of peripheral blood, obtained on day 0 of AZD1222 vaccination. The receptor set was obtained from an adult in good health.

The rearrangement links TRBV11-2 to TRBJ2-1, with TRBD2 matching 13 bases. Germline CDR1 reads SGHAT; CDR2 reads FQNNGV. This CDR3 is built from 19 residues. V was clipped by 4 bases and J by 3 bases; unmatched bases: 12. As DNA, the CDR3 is TGTGCCAGCAGCTCCGGGGGGACTAGCGGGGCTAAGTACTACAATGAGCAGTTCTTC. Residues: CASSSGGTSGAKYYNEQFF.

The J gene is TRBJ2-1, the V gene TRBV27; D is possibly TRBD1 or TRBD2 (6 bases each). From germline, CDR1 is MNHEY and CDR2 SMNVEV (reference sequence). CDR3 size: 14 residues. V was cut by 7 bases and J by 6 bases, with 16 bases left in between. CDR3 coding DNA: TGTGCCAGCAAAGGTGGGGGGCTGGGCAATGAGCAGTTCTTC. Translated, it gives CASKGGGLGNEQFF.

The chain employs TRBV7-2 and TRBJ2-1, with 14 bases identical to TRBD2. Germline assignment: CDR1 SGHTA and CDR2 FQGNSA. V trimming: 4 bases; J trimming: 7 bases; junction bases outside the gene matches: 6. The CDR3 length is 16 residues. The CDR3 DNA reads TGTGCCAGCAGCTCGTCGACTAGCGGGAGGGCAAATGAGCAGTTCTTC. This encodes CASSSSTSGRANEQFF.

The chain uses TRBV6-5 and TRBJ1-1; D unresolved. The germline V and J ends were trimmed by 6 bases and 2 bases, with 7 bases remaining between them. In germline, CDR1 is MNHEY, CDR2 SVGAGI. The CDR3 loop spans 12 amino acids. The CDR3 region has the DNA TGTGCCAGCAGATCAGGAAACACTGAAGCTTTCTTT. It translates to CASRSGNTEAFF.

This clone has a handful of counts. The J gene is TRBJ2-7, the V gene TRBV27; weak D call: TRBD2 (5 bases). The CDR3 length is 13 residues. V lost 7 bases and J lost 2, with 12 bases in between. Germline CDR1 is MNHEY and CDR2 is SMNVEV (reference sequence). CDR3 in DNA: TGTGCCAGCACCACGACCGGGGCCTACGAGCAGTACTTC. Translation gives CASTTTGAYEQYF.

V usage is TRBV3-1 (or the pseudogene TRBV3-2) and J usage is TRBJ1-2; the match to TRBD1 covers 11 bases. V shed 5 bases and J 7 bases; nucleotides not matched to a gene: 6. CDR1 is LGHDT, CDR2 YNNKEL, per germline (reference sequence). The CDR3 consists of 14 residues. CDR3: CASSKGTGGGGYTF. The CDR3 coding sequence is TGTGCCAGCAGCAAGGGGACAGGGGGAGGTGGCTACACCTTC.

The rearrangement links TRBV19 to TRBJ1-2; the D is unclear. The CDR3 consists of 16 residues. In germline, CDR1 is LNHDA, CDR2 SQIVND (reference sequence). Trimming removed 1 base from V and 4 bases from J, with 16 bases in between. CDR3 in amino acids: CASSIAPWRSPYGYTF. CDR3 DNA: TGTGCCAGTAGTATAGCCCCGTGGCGGTCCCCCTATGGCTACACCTTC.

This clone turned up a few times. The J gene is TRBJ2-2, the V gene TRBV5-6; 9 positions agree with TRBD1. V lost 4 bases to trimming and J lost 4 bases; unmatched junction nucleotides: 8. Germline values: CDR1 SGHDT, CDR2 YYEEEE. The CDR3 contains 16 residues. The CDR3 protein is CASSPGWTGVTGELFF. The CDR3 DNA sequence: TGTGCCAGCAGCCCTGGGTGGACAGGGGTCACCGGGGAGCTGTTTTTT.

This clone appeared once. The CDR3 is CASSYQGEAGGINEQFF. For the CDR3, the DNA is TGTGCCAGCAGCTACCAGGGGGAAGCGGGAGGAATCAATGAGCAGTTCTTC. This chain uses TRBV11-3 with TRBJ2-1, with 9 bases that match TRBD2. Germline lookup yields CDR1 SGHNT and CDR2 YENEEA. Trimming removed 4 bases from V and 6 bases from J; junction bases left unmatched: 13. The CDR3 contains 17 residues.

The CDR3 coding sequence is TGTGCCAGTATTAGGGGCCTGGACAGGGCAAGAGGGGAGACCCAGTACTTC. Protein: CASIRGLDRARGETQYF. V gene TRBV28 combines with J gene TRBJ2-5, with 8 bases matching TRBD1. Per germline, CDR1 MDHEN and CDR2 SYDVKM. CDR3 length: 17 residues. The V gene end was trimmed by 9 bases and the J gene end by 5 bases; junction bases not matched to a gene: 20.

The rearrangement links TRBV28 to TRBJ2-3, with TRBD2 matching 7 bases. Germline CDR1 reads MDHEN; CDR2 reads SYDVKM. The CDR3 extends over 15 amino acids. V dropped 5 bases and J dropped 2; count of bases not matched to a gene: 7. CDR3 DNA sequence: TGTGCCAGCAGTCCATTGGGGGGGTCCACAGATACGCAGTATTTT. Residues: CASSPLGGSTDTQYF.

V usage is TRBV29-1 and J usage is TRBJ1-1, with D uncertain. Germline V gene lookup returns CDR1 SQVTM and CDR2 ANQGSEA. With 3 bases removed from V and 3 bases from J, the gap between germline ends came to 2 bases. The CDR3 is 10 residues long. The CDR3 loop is CSVDHTEAFF. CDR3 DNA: TGCAGCGTTGACCACACTGAAGCTTTCTTT.

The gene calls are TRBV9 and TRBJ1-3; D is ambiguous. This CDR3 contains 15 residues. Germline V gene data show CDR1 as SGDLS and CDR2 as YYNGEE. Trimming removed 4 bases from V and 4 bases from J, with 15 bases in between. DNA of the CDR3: TGTGCCAGCAGCCCCCCGAACCCTTCGGGAAACACCATATATTTT. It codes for CASSPPNPSGNTIYF.

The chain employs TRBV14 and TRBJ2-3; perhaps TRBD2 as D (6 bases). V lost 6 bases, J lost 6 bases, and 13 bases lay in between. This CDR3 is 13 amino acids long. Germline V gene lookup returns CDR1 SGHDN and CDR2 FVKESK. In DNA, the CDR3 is TGTGCCAGCAGTCGCGCCGGGACTGATACGCAGTATTTT. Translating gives CASSRAGTDTQYF.

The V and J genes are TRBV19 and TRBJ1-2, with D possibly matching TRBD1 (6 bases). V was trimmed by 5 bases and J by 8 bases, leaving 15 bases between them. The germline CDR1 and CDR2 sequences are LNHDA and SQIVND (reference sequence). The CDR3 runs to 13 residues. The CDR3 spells CASSATGFGGYTF. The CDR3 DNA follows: TGTGCCAGTAGTGCTACAGGGTTCGGCGGCTACACCTTC.

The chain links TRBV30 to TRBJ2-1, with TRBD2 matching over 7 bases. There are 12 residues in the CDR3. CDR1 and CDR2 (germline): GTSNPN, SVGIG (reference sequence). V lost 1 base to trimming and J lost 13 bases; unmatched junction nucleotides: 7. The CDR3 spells CAWSGGGLTQFF. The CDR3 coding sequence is TGTGCCTGGAGTGGGGGGGGACTAACTCAGTTCTTC.

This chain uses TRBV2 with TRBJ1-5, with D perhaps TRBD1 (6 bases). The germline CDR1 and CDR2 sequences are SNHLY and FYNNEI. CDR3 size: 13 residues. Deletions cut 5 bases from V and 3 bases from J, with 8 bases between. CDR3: CASSRQANQPQHF. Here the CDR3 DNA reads TGTGCCAGCAGTAGACAGGCCAATCAGCCCCAGCATTTT.

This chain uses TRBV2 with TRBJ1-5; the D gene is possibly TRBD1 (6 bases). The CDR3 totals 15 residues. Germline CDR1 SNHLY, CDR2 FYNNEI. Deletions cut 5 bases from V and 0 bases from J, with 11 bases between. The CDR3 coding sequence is TGTGCCAGCAGTAGGACAGATAATAGCAATCAGCCCCAGCATTTT. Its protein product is CASSRTDNSNQPQHF. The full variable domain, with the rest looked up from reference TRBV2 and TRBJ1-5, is EPEVTQTPSHQVTQMGQEVILRCVPISNHLYFYWYRQILGQKVEFLVSFYNNEISEKSEIFDDQFSVERPDGSNFTLKIRSTKLEDSAMYFCASSRTDNSNQPQHFGDGTRLSIL.

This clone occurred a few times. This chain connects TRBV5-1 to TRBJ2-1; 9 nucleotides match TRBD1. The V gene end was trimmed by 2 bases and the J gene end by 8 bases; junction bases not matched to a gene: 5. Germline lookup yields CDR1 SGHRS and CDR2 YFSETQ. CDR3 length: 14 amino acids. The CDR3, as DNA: TGCGCCAGCAGCTTAAGGGACAGGGCTCATGAGCAGTTCTTC. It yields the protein CASSLRDRAHEQFF.

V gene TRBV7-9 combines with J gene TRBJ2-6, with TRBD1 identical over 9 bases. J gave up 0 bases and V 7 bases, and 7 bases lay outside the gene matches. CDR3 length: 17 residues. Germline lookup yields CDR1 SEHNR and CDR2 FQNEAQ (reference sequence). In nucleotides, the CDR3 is TGTGCCAGCATGCGGGGACAGGGATTCTCTGGGGCCAACGTCCTGACTTTC. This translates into CASMRGQGFSGANVLTF.

Here the CDR3 DNA reads TGCGCCAGCGAGGCTTGGCCTGGGACAAGTAATGAAAAACTGTTTTTT. Its protein is CASEAWPGTSNEKLFF. The chain recombines TRBV4-1 with TRBJ1-4, with a possible D match to TRBD1 (6 bases). The length of the CDR3 is 16 residues. V was pared by 8 bases and J by 4 bases, with 20 bases between. CDR1 is MGHRA, CDR2 YSYEKL, per germline.